This TCR beta chain derives from a study of blood T cell repertoires in COVID-19 (dated by TCRdb to the early 2020s). Background for the entire study: Samples from collaborators originated in the United States, Italy and Spain and spanned both the acute and convalescent phases of COVID-19. The dataset comprised deeply sampled blood TCRbeta repertoires from subjects exposed to, actively infected with, or recovered from COVID-19. The repertoires were released in a freely available public database meant as a resource for research on the immune response to SARS-CoV-2. Samples came from the ongoing ImmuneRACE study (first 160 participants) plus 1,254 subjects from 6 global collaborators. A de-identified subject ID, COVID-19 status, age in years and sex were almost always included in the sample metadata. The material from the prospective study consisted of cDNA or gDNA derived from T cells, B-cell-depleted T cells, or PBMCs. Where available, HLA class I and class II types were obtained from metadata supplied by the sample provider rather than from assay-based typing.

The CDR3 contains 12 residues when both ends are counted. Via the germline V gene, CDR1 is MDHEN and CDR2 SYDVKM. The study at large found these results: Clinical and demographic metadata were provided uncurated, with the amount varying by source and participant.

The immunoSEQ Assay, a bias-controlled multiplex PCR, was used to amplify TCRbeta CDR3 regions from genomic DNA. From the authors' description of their analysis: Nucleated cell counts per sample were estimated from amplification of reference gene primers within the assay. To quantify the absolute abundance of each unique TCRbeta CDR3 rearrangement, sequence reads were collapsed and filtered. For each sample, productive Simpson clonality was calculated by taking the square root of Simpson's diversity index across productive rearrangements. The clones in this table, taken by TCRdb from immuneACCESS, are in-frame only. Not every clone is retained; where verified, under half of the shortfall comes from an unresolved V gene, and the cause of the rest is unknown. V and J calls plus clone size are reproduced from that table; the DNA served to infer D and trimming. A total of roughly 100,000 clones appear in this sample, roughly 80% of them only once. Jointly, the top ten make up about 9.6% of the sample.

Collaborating institutions collected whole blood in K2EDTA tubes following their own protocols. For TCRbeta analysis, collaborator samples were shipped as frozen whole blood, as isolated PBMCs, or as DNA extracted from either sample type. This clone appeared once. What this receptor recognizes is not known. Without the conserved terminal phenylalanine or tryptophan, this CDR3 likely stems from a read error. The limits of the CDR3 on the DNA are not certain, so only TCRdb's listed CDR3 is given. The rearranged segments are TRBV28 and TRBJ2-7; the table's D call of TRBD2 was not tested on the DNA. Sequencing was performed on peripheral blood. The TCR originated in a man in his sixties with active or convalescent COVID-19. This receptor has the CDR3 CASSPTSGRGFL.